These 21 T cell receptor beta chains originate from one sample sequenced in a study of technical replicates of blood from a few donors. Data came from immunoSEQ multiplex PCR; TCRdb stores just in-frame clones and leaves some out. The sample shows some 87,000 clones, 95% to 98% of them seen only once. Sequencing was done on a sample of T cells isolated from PBMCs. The receptors here all came from a human donor in good health.

The rearrangement joins TRBV5-1 to TRBJ2-6; perhaps TRBD2 as D (7 bases). V was trimmed by 5 bases and J by 0 bases, leaving 18 bases between them. Germline CDR1 SGHRS, CDR2 YFSETQ. CDR3 length: 18 amino acids. The CDR3 DNA is TGCGCCAGCAGGCCGCAAAGGGGGGGGGCCTCTGGGGCCAACGTCCTGACTTTC. As protein: CASRPQRGGASGANVLTF.

CDR3 in DNA: TGTGCCAGCGGCCCGTTAGCGAACTACGAGCAGTACTTC. Protein: CASGPLANYEQYF. J is TRBJ2-7 and V is TRBV28; possible D gene TRBD2, 5 bases. Germline V gene sequence: CDR1 MDHEN, CDR2 SYDVKM. The CDR3 sequence is 13 residues long. Trimming removed 8 bases from V and 3 bases from J, with 14 bases in between.

This chain uses TRBV4-1 with TRBJ1-2; D remains unclear. V was cut by 1 base and J by 3 bases, with 9 bases left in between. This CDR3 region has 14 residues. The germline gives CDR1 MGHRA, CDR2 YSYEKL. The CDR3 here is CASSQGRRDYGYTF. The CDR3, as DNA: TGCGCCAGCAGCCAAGGGAGGAGGGACTATGGCTACACCTTC.

The gene calls are TRBV4-2 and TRBJ2-7; D ambiguous. Trimming took 4 bases from V and 0 from J, leaving 10 bases between them. From germline, CDR1 is LGHNA and CDR2 YNFKEQ. This CDR3 contains 14 residues. The chain's CDR3 is CASSPRASSYEQYF. The CDR3 nucleotides are TGTGCCAGCAGCCCGCGAGCGAGCTCCTACGAGCAGTACTTC.

The chain employs TRBV6-5 and TRBJ2-5, with 8 bases aligning to TRBD2. This CDR3 spans 13 amino acids. Trimming cost V 10 bases and J 4 bases; bases outside gene matches: 8. Germline CDR1 reads MNHEY; CDR2 reads SVGAGI. The CDR3 loop is CAISGAGGETQYF. The CDR3, as DNA: TGTGCCATCTCGGGCGCGGGGGGAGAGACCCAGTACTTC.

The chain employs TRBV7-9 and TRBJ1-1; weak D call: TRBD1 (6 bases). CDR3 length equals 15 residues. V lost 5 bases, J lost 2 bases, and 15 bases lay in between. Germline CDR1 is SEHNR and CDR2 is FQNEAQ (reference sequence). The CDR3 bases are TGTGCCAGCAGCCCCCGACAGGACAAAAACACTGAAGCTTTCTTT. Protein product: CASSPRQDKNTEAFF.

The chain uses TRBV5-1 and TRBJ2-1, with TRBD2 matching 7 bases. Trimming at V came to 4 bases and at J to 2 bases, leaving 3 bases not matched to a gene. The CDR3 runs 14 residues. Looked up from germline, CDR1 is SGHRS and CDR2 is YFSETQ. CDR3 residues: CASSGGTTYNEQFF. The CDR3 nucleotides read TGCGCCAGCAGCGGCGGGACTACCTACAATGAGCAGTTCTTC.

J is TRBJ1-3 and V is TRBV5-1; D not certain. Germline CDR1 and CDR2: SGHRS and YFSETQ. The CDR3 consists of 16 residues. V lost 0 bases and J 0 bases, leaving 10 bases between the germline ends. CDR3 region: CASSLVGAYSGNTIYF. CDR3 nucleotide sequence: TGCGCCAGCAGCTTGGTGGGAGCCTACTCTGGAAACACCATATATTTT.

In this sample, this clone turned up once. V gene TRBV7-9 combines with J gene TRBJ2-3; D is possibly TRBD1 (5 bases). Trimming shortened V by 4 bases and J by 0 bases, and 8 bases separated the two germline ends. Germline values: CDR1 SEHNR, CDR2 FQNEAQ (reference sequence). This CDR3 region has 14 residues. CDR3: CASSWGGSTDTQYF. In nucleotides, the CDR3 is TGTGCCAGCAGCTGGGGCGGAAGCACAGATACGCAGTATTTT.

The rearrangement links TRBV19 to TRBJ1-3; D gene unclear. The CDR3 is 15 amino acids. The V gene lost 0 bases and the J gene lost 0 bases, with 6 bases spanning the gap. Per the germline V gene, CDR1 is LNHDA and CDR2 is SQIVND (reference sequence). CDR3 sequence reads: CASSIEVGSGNTIYF. The CDR3 DNA reads TGTGCCAGTAGTATAGAGGTCGGCTCTGGAAACACCATATATTTT.

The V call is TRBV10-2, the J call TRBJ2-5; tentative D call: TRBD2 (6 bases). Deletions cut 8 bases from V and 5 bases from J, with 12 bases between. Germline V CDR1 and CDR2: WSHSY, SAAADI. The CDR3 is made up of 12 amino acids. The CDR3 bases are TGCGCCAGCGGGGTCGGAGGGGAGACCCAGTACTTC. This codes for CASGVGGETQYF.

This sequence joins TRBV11-3 and TRBJ2-7, with TRBD2 matching over 9 bases. The junction had 5 bases not matched to a gene; V was cut back by 2 bases and J by 6 bases. The CDR3 runs 14 residues. Germline V gives CDR1 SGHNT, CDR2 YENEEA. CDR3 nucleotide sequence: TGTGCCAGCAGCTTATCGGGACTAGCAACCGAGCAGTACTTC. This translates into CASSLSGLATEQYF.

The CDR3 protein is CASSLLAAYQETQYF. For the CDR3, the DNA is TGTGCCAGCAGTTTGCTAGCGGCGTACCAAGAGACCCAGTACTTC. This sequence joins TRBV28 and TRBJ2-5; 7 nucleotides match TRBD2. The CDR3 has 15 residues. Germline V gene lookup returns CDR1 MDHEN and CDR2 SYDVKM. Unmatched junction bases numbered 4, after V lost 3 bases and J lost 0 bases.

The CDR3 DNA is TGCGCCAGCAGCTTCGGACGAGAGGGTCAGCCCCAGCATTTT. Its translation: CASSFGREGQPQHF. This rearrangement joins TRBV5-1 to TRBJ1-5; D remains unclear. The CDR3 is 14 residues long. Trimming removed 2 bases at V and 6 bases at J, with 12 bases between. Per germline, CDR1 SGHRS and CDR2 YFSETQ.

The gene calls are TRBV20-1 and TRBJ2-5; 7 bases map to TRBD2. Germline V gene sequence: CDR1 DFQATT, CDR2 SNEGSKA (reference sequence). This CDR3 region has 11 residues. The DNA of the CDR3 is TGCAGCGTACTAGCGAGAGAGACCCAGTACTTC. As protein: CSVLARETQYF.

This rearrangement joins TRBV28 to TRBJ1-1; no clear D gene. Germline V gene sequence: CDR1 MDHEN, CDR2 SYDVKM. This CDR3 comprises 14 residues. V gave up 1 base and J gave up 1 base, with 7 bases separating them. The CDR3: CASSLYGWNTEAFF. The CDR3 DNA reads TGTGCCAGCAGTTTATACGGGTGGAACACTGAAGCTTTCTTT.

The CDR3, as DNA: TGTGCCAGCGGAAACATGCGGGGGTCTGAAGCTTTCTTT. It specifies CASGNMRGSEAFF. The genes are TRBV27 and TRBJ1-1; TRBD1 might be the D (5 bases). CDR1 and CDR2 from the germline V gene are MNHEY and SMNVEV (reference sequence). CDR3 length: 13 residues. Trimming cost V 8 bases and J 6 bases, with 16 bases left between them.

The chain links TRBV7-2 to TRBJ2-3; TRBD2 aligns across 7 bases. The CDR3 totals 15 residues. Germline CDR1 and CDR2: SGHTA and FQGNSA. V was pared by 4 bases and J by 2 bases, with 6 bases of the junction left unmatched. The CDR3 spells CASSSGGATTDTQYF. CDR3 nucleotides: TGTGCCAGCAGCTCGGGGGGTGCTACCACAGATACGCAGTATTTT.

This clone was observed a single time. V and J are TRBV7-2 and TRBJ2-7; 8 bases are shared with TRBD1. This CDR3 has 14 amino acids. Per germline, CDR1 SGHTA and CDR2 FQGNSA. Trimming cost V 5 bases and J 6 bases; bases outside gene matches: 9. CDR3 DNA: TGTGCCAGCAGCGCCTCCAGGACAGGGCGCGAGCAGTACTTC. Translating it yields CASSASRTGREQYF.

This rearrangement joins TRBV4-1 to TRBJ2-2; 7 bases are a match to TRBD1. Losses at the gene ends were 4 bases for V and 0 bases for J; bases not matched to a gene: 8. This CDR3 has 17 amino acids. CDR1 is MGHRA, CDR2 YSYEKL, per germline. In DNA form, the CDR3 reads TGCGCCAGCAGCCGTCAACCGGGACAGACGAACACCGGGGAGCTGTTTTTT. Its protein is CASSRQPGQTNTGELFF.

The V call is TRBV30, the J call TRBJ1-4, with D maybe TRBD1 (5 bases). Trimming took 5 bases from V and 6 from J, leaving 16 bases between them. Per germline, CDR1 GTSNPN and CDR2 SVGIG (reference sequence). This CDR3 is 14 amino acids long. In nucleotides, the CDR3 is TGTGCCTGGCACTCCAGGGTCCTGGATGAAAAACTGTTTTTT. Its translation is CAWHSRVLDEKLFF.